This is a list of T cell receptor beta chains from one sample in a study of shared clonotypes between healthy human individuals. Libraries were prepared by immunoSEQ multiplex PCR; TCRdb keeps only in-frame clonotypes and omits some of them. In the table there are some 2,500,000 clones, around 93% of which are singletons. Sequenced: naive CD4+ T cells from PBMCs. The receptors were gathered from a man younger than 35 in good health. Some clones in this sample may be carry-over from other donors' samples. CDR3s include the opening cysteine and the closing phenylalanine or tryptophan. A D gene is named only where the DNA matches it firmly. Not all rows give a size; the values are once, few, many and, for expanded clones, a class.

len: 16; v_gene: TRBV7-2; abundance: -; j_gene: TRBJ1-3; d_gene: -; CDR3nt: TGTGCCAGCAGCTTAATGCAGGGGCGAGTTGGAAACACCATATATTTT; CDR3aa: CASSLMQGRVGNTIYF
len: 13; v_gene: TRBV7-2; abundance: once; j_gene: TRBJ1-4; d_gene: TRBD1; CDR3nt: TGTGCCAGCAGCGTAGGGACAGGGAGTGAACTGTTTTTT; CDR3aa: CASSVGTGSELFF
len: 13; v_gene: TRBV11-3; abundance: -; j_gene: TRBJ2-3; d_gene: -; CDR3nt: TGTGCCAGCAGCTCTCTCTGGCCAGATACGCAGTATTTT; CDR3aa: CASSSLWPDTQYF
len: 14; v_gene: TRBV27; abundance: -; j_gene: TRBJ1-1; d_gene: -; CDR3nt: TGTGCCAGCAGGTCACCTTTGATGAACACTGAAGCTTTCTTT; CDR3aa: CASRSPLMNTEAFF
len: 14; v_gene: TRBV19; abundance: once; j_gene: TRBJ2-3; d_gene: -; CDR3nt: TGTGCCAGTAGTATAGGCGGTGGCACAGATACGCAGTATTTT; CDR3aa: CASSIGGGTDTQYF
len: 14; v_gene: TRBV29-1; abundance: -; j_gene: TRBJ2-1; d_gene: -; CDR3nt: TGCAGCGTTCTTCCCCAACCTCTCTACAATGAGCAGTTCTTC; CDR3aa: CSVLPQPLYNEQFF
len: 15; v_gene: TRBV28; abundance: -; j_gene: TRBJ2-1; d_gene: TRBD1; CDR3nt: TGTGCCAGCAGCTCCCCGGGACAGGGGTACAATGAGCAGTTCTTC; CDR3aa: CASSSPGQGYNEQFF
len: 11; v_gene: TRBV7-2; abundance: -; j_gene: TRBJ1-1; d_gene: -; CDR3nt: TGTGCCAGCAGCGAAGACAGGAAAGCTTTCTTT; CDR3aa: CASSEDRKAFF
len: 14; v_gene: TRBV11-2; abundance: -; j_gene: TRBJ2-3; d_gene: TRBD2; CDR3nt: TGTGCCAGCAGCCCTAGCGGGAGCACAGATACGCAGTATTTT; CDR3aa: CASSPSGSTDTQYF
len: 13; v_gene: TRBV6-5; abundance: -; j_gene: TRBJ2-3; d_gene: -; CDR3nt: TGTGCCAGCAGTAGGGACAGCACAGATACGCAGTATTTT; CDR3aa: CASSRDSTDTQYF
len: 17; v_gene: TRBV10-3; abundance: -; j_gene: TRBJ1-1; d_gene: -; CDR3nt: TGTGCCATCGGACCGGGGACAAGCACAGGCATGAACACTGAAGCTTTCTTT; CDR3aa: CAIGPGTSTGMNTEAFF
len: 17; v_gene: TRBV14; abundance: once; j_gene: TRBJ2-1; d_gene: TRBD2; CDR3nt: TGTGCCAGCAGCCAAGATCCGACTAGCGGATCTAGGAATGAGCAGTTCTTC; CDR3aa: CASSQDPTSGSRNEQFF
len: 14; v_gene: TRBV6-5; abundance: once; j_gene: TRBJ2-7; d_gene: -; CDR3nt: TGTGCCAGCAGTTTACAGGGAGCCGCCTACGAGCAGTACTTC; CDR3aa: CASSLQGAAYEQYF
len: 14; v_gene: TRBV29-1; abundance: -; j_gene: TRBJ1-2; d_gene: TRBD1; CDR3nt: TGCAGCGTCGCCCGGGACAGGAGAAACTATGGCTACACCTTC; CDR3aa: CSVARDRRNYGYTF
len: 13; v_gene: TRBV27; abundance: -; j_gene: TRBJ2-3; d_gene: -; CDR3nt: TGTGCCAGCAGTCTTCGGGCACTAAATACGCAGTATTTT; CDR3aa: CASSLRALNTQYF
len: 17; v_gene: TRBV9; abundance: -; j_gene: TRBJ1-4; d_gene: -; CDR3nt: TGTGCCAGCAGCGTAGGATTTGGCGGTGCAACTAATGAAAAACTGTTTTTT; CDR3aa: CASSVGFGGATNEKLFF
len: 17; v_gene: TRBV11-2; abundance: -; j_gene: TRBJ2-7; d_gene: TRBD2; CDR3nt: TGTGCCAGCAGCTTAGTGAGCGGGACTAGCGGCTCCTACGAGCAGTACTTC; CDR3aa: CASSLVSGTSGSYEQYF
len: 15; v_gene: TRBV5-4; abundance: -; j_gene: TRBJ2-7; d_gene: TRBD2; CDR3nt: TGTGCCAGCAGCACCGGGAGGGGCGAGAGCGACGAGCAGTACTTC; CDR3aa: CASSTGRGESDEQYF
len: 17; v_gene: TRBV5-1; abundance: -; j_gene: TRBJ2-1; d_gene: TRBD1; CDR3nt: TGCGCCAGTGGGACAGGGTTTTCCTCCGGCCAATACAATGAGCAGTTCTTC; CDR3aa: CASGTGFSSGQYNEQFF
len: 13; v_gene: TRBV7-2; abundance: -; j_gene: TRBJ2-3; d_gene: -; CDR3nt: TGTGCCAGCAGCTTAGCGTTACCGGGTACGCAGTATTTT; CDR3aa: CASSLALPGTQYF
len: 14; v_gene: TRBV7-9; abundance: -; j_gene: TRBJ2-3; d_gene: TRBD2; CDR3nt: TGTGCCAGCAACCGCGCGGGAGGAGGAGATACGCAGTATTTT; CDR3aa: CASNRAGGGDTQYF
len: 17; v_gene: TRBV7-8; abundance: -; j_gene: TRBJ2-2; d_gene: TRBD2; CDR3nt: TGTGCCAGCAGCCAGACTAGCGGGAGCGCGAACACCGGGGAGCTGTTTTTT; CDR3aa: CASSQTSGSANTGELFF
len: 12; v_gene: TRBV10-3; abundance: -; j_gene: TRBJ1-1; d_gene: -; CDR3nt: TGTGCCATCAGTGAGTGGACGTCCGAAGCTTTCTTT; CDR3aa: CAISEWTSEAFF
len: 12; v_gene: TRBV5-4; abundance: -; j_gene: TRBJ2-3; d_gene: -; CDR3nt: TGTGCCAGCAGCGGCTTCGAGGGTCCGCAGTATTTT; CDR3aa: CASSGFEGPQYF
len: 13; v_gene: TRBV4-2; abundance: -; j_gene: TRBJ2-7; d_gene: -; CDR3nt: TGTGCCAGCAGCCAAGGGCCCAGATACGAGCAGTACTTC; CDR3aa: CASSQGPRYEQYF
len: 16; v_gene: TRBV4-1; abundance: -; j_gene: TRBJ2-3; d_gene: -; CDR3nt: TGCGCCAGCAGCCAAGATAGTCAGGGAAAATCAGATACGCAGTATTTT; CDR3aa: CASSQDSQGKSDTQYF
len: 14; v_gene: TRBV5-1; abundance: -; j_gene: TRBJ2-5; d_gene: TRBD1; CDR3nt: TGCGCCAGCAGCTTGGCAGGGGGAAGGGAGACCCAGTACTTC; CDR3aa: CASSLAGGRETQYF
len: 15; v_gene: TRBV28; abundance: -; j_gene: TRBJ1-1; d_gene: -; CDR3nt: TGTGCCAGCAATCCCCAAAACGGGGGGAGGACTGAAGCTTTCTTT; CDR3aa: CASNPQNGGRTEAFF
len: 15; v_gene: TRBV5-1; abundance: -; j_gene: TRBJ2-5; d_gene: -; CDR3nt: TGCGCCAGCAGCCCCATCGGGGGGCAGGTAGAGACCCAGTACTTC; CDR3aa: CASSPIGGQVETQYF
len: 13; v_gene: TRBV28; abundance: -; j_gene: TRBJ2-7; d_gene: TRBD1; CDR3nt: TGTGCCAGCAGTTATGACAGGGCCCACGAGCAGTACTTC; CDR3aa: CASSYDRAHEQYF
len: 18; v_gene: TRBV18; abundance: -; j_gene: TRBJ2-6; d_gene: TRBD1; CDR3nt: TGTGCCAGCTCACGCACGGGACAGGGGGCTGAAGGGGCCAACGTCCTGACTTTC; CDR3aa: CASSRTGQGAEGANVLTF
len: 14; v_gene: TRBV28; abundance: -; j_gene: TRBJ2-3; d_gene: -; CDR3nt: TGTGCCAGCAGTTCAGGGGGGAGGCCCGACACGCAGTATTTT; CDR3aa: CASSSGGRPDTQYF
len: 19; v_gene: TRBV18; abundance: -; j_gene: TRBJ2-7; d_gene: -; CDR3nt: TGTGCCAGCTCACAATACTCCCCCAGTTTTGGGGGGCTTACCTACGAGCAGTACTTC; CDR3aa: CASSQYSPSFGGLTYEQYF
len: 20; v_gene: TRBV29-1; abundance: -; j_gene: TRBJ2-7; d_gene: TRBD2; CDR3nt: TGCAGCGTTCTGTTGGTAAGGGTTCCGTCAAGCGGGAGGGCCTCATACGAGCAGTACTTC; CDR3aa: CSVLLVRVPSSGRASYEQYF
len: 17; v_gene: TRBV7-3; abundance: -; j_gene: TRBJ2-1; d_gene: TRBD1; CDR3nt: TGTGCCAGCAGCTTAAGACCCCGGGACAGCTCTTTCAATGAGCAGTTCTTC; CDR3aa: CASSLRPRDSSFNEQFF
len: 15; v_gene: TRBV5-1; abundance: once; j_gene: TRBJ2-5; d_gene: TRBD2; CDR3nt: TGCGCCAGCAGCTTCGGAGCGGGAGGGCAAGAGACCCAGTACTTC; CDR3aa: CASSFGAGGQETQYF
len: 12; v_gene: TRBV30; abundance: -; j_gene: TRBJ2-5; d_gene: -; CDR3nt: TGTGCCTGGAGTGTTAGGAGGGAGACCCAGTACTTC; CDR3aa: CAWSVRRETQYF
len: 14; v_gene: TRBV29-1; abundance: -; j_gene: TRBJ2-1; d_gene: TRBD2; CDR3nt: TGCAGCGTCCTGACTAGCGGGAGGGCCAGTGAGCAGTTCTTC; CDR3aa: CSVLTSGRASEQFF
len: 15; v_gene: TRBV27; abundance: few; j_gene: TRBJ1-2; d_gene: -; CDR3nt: TGTGCCAGCAGTTTCCAGCCGATAGCTAACTATGGCTACACCTTC; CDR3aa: CASSFQPIANYGYTF
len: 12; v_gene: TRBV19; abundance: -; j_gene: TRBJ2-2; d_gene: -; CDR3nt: TGTGCCAGCGCCCAGGGCACCGGGGAGCTGTTTTTT; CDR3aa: CASAQGTGELFF